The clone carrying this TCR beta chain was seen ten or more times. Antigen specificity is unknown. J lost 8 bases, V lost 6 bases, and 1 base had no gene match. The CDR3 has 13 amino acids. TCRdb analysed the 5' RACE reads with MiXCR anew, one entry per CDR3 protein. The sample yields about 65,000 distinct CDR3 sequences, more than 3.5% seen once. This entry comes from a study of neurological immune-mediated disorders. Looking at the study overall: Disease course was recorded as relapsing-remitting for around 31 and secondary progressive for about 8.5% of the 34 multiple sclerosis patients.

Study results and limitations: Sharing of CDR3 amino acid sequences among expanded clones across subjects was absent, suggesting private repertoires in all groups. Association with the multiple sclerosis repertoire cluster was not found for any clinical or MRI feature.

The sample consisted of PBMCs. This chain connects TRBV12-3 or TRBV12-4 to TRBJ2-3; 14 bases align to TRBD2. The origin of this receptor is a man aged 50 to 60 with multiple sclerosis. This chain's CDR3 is CASRGTSGGTQYF. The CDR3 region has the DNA TGTGCCAGCAGGGGGACTAGCGGGGGTACGCAGTATTTT.